The source of this T cell receptor (beta chain) is a study of response to subunit inactivated influenza vaccine. The V segment lost 5 bases and the J segment 6 bases; nucleotides outside the gene matches: 5. In germline, CDR1 is SGHTA, CDR2 FQGNSA. The CDR3 has 14 amino acids. This clonotype was observed a handful of times. Using its own MiXCR run on the RT-PCR reads, TCRdb lists one record per CDR3 protein. The data contain roughly 670,000 distinct CDR3 sequences, 12% to 15% of them singletons. This material consisted of PBMCs from blood, taken roughly 15 days before vaccination. The TCR was taken from a man aged 50-60 years who received an inactivated influenza vaccine. The chain links TRBV7-2 to TRBJ2-1; TRBD2 agrees at 9 bases. The CDR3 spells CASSGSGSSNEQFF. CDR3 in DNA: TGTGCCAGCAGCGGTAGCGGGAGCAGCAATGAGCAGTTCTTC.